The 12 T cell receptor beta chains reported below all come from one sample, sequenced in a study of blood T cell repertoires in COVID-19. Method: immunoSEQ multiplex PCR; TCRdb's copy keeps in-frame clones and lacks some. The table records around 45,000 clones, roughly 90% of them present only once. The specimen was peripheral blood. All receptors derive from a man aged 60-69 years with active COVID-19.

CDR3 amino acids: CSGGEGAGNTIYF. CDR3 DNA: TGCAGTGGTGGGGAGGGGGCTGGAAACACCATATATTTT. The chain carries TRBV29-1 and TRBJ1-3, with a weak D call TRBD1 (6 bases). Germline CDR1 is SQVTM and CDR2 is ANQGSEA. The CDR3 spans 13 residues.

In the case of this clone: Compared with germline, one end of the junction differs, possibly owing to a read error. The V call is TRBV4-3, the J call TRBJ1-5; the D is unclear. The CDR3 length is 15 residues. The V gene's germline CDR1 is LGHNA and CDR2 YSLEER. In DNA, the CDR3 is TGCGCCAGCAGCCAAGTTTACCGTAGCAATCAGTCCCAGCATTTT. Protein product: CASSQVYRSNQSQHF.

The J gene is TRBJ2-6, the V gene TRBV4-1; TRBD1 agrees at 9 bases. The CDR3 extends over 19 amino acids. Germline CDR1 is MGHRA and CDR2 is YSYEKL. V gave up 6 bases and J gave up 0 bases; unmatched junction bases: 12. The CDR3 nucleotides are TGCGCCAGCAGTGGTCGTGTGGGACAGGGTAACTCTGGGGCCAACGTCCTGACTTTC. Translating it yields CASSGRVGQGNSGANVLTF.

The rearrangement links TRBV19 to TRBJ1-5; TRBD1 is a possible D gene (6 bases). The germline CDR1 and CDR2 sequences are LNHDA and SQIVND (reference sequence). There are 15 residues in the CDR3. Trimming took off 3 bases at V and 9 bases at J, with 18 bases between the two ends. In DNA form, the CDR3 reads TGTGCCAGTAGTATCGGGTCCCAGGGGCGCGGGCCCCAGCATTTT. Residues: CASSIGSQGRGPQHF.

The CDR3 nucleotides read TGTGCCACCAGGGACTATCTCCAAGAGACCCAGTACTTC. It is translated as CATRDYLQETQYF. The chain employs TRBV24-1 and TRBJ2-5; tentative D call: TRBD2 (6 bases). The CDR3 is made up of 13 amino acids. Trimming left V 7 bases short and J 1 base short, with 9 bases between. Germline V gives CDR1 KGHDR, CDR2 SFDVKD.

Written as DNA, the CDR3 is TGTGCCAGCAGCTTACCGTCGGGACAGAAAGAGACCCAGTACTTC. Its translation: CASSLPSGQKETQYF. This rearrangement joins TRBV7-2 to TRBJ2-5; 7 bases are a match to TRBD1. From germline, CDR1 is SGHTA and CDR2 FQGNSA. This CDR3 region has 15 residues. V dropped 2 bases and J dropped 3; count of bases not matched to a gene: 6.

This sequence joins TRBV5-1 and TRBJ2-1; TRBD2 matches 9 bases. The CDR3 has 15 residues. V was pared by 3 bases and J by 3 bases, with 4 bases of the junction left unmatched. Per the germline V gene, CDR1 is SGHRS and CDR2 is YFSETQ. This CDR3 is CASSSSSGVYNEQFF. Here the CDR3 DNA reads TGCGCCAGCAGCTCATCTAGCGGGGTCTACAATGAGCAGTTCTTC.

The rearrangement links TRBV5-1 to TRBJ1-3; 9 bases agree with TRBD1. J was trimmed by 4 bases and V by 0 bases; bases with no gene match: 2. CDR3 length: 15 residues. In germline, CDR1 is SGHRS, CDR2 YFSETQ. The CDR3 DNA sequence: TGCGCCAGCAGCTTGGTGGGACAGGGAGGAAACACCATATATTTT. Translating it yields CASSLVGQGGNTIYF.

CDR3 in DNA: TGTGCCAGCAGCTTAAGAGAGCGGGAGGAAGCCTACGAGCAGTACTTC. Translated, it gives CASSLREREEAYEQYF. The rearrangement uses TRBV13 and TRBJ2-7; 9 positions agree with TRBD2. This CDR3 comprises 16 residues. The V gene's germline CDR1 is PRHDT and CDR2 FYEKMQ (reference sequence). With V trimmed by 2 bases and J by 2 bases, 7 bases remained unmatched.

The chain employs TRBV7-8 and TRBJ2-7; D is possibly TRBD2 (5 bases). CDR3 size: 11 residues. Germline V gene lookup returns CDR1 SGHVS and CDR2 FQNEAQ. The ends were cut back, 3 bases at V and 5 bases at J, with 5 bases in the middle. The CDR3 protein is CASSFGNEQYF. CDR3 sequence (DNA): TGTGCCAGCAGCTTCGGGAACGAGCAGTACTTC.

DNA for the CDR3: TGTGCCAGCCGAGGGTTCTACGAGCAGTACTTC. Its protein is CASRGFYEQYF. The gene calls are TRBV19 and TRBJ2-7; perhaps TRBD2 as D (5 bases). CDR1 is LNHDA, CDR2 SQIVND, per germline (reference sequence). With 9 bases removed from V and 3 bases from J, the gap between germline ends came to 9 bases. This CDR3 is built from 11 residues.

The chain is built from TRBV5-8 and TRBJ2-1; 12 positions match TRBD2. The CDR3 consists of 17 residues. V dropped 4 bases and J dropped 0; count of bases not matched to a gene: 5. Germline V CDR1 and CDR2: SGHTS, YDEGEE. This CDR3 is CASSRGLAGLSYNEQFF. The CDR3, as DNA: TGTGCCAGCAGCCGTGGACTAGCGGGGCTCTCCTACAATGAGCAGTTCTTC. Full variable domain (outside the CDR3, taken from reference TRBV5-8 and TRBJ2-1): EAGVTQSPTHLIKTRGQQATLRCSPISGHTSVYWYQQALGLGLQFLLWYDEGEERNRGNFPPRFSGRQFPNYSSELNVNALELEDSALYLCASSRGLAGLSYNEQFFGPGTRLTVL.